Detailed here is one T cell receptor (beta chain). The data originate from a study of shared clonotypes between healthy human individuals. At the level of the study: Aged between 18 and 49, the donors were a couple of women and three men.

Germline CDR1 and CDR2: MNHEY and SMNVEV (reference sequence). V shed 6 bases, J shed 3 bases, and the junction held 13 bases outside the gene matches. CDR3 length: 16 amino acids. Repertoires were generated with immunoSEQ multiplex PCR, while TCRdb's copy carries only in-frame clones and drops some. This sample yields over 850,000 clones, of which about four fifths are seen a single time; approximately 0.52% belongs to the top ten. This clonotype originated in a man younger than 35 in good health. Some clones in this sample may be carry-over from other donors' samples. The chain has TRBV27 and TRBJ1-1; the match to TRBD1 covers 7 bases. Sequenced: memory CD4+ T cells from PBMCs. Specified subset: CD45RA-negative fraction. CDR3 bases: TGTGCCAGCAGCCTGATTTCCCGCAGGGGGTACACTGAAGCTTTCTTT. It yields the protein CASSLISRRGYTEAFF.